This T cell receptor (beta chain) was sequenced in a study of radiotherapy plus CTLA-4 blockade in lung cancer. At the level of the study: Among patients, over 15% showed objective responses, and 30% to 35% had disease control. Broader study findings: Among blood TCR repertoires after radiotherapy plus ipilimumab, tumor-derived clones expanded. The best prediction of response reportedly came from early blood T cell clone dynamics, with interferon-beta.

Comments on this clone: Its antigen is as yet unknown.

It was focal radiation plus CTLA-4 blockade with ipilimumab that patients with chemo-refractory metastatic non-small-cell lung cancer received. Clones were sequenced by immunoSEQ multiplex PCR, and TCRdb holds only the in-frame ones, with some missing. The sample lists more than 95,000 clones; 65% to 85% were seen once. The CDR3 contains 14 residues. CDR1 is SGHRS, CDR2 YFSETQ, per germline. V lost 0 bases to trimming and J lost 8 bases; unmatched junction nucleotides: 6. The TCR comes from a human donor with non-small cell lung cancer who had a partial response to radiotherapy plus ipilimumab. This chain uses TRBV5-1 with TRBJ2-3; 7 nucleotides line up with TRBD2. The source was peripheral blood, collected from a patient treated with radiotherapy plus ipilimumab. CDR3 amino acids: CASSLEPTSATQYF. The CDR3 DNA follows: TGCGCCAGCAGCTTGGAACCCACTAGCGCTACGCAGTATTTT. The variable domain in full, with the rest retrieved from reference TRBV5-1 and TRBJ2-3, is KAGVTQTPRYLIKTRGQQVTLSCSPISGHRSVSWYQQTPGQGLQFLFEYFSETQRNKGNFPGRFSGRQFSNSRSEMNVSTLELGDSALYLCASSLEPTSATQYFGPGTRLTVL.